This T cell receptor (beta chain) is from a study of regulatory T cells in long-lasting Graves disease. On this clonotype: What it binds is not known.

CDR1 SEHNR and CDR2 FQNEAQ come from the germline V gene (reference sequence). V was cut by 4 bases and J by 5 bases, with 14 bases left in between. The CDR3 is made up of 14 amino acids. Broader study findings: Whereas approximately 950 public clonotypes were shared by new patients, persistent patients shared more, at about 2,500.

CDR3-region Arm-PCR and iRepertoire HTBI primers produced the TCR beta libraries. Via MiXCR, TCRdb re-called the multiplex PCR reads, giving one row per CDR3 protein. The sample records some 350,000 distinct CDR3 sequences, 16% being singletons. The time point denotes: newly diagnosed GD, antithyroid drugs for less than 3 months. The authors made the TCR library using RNA they extracted from PBMCs. This sample was also put to use in a study of T cells in Graves' hyperthyroidism and ophthalmopathy. Per that paper: The patients, who ranged from 18 to 65 in age, presented with newly diagnosed hyperthyroidism lasting under 2 months. A model of 13 V-J pairs discriminated ophthalmopathy from stable hyperthyroidism.

V is TRBV7-9 and J is TRBJ2-5; a possible D gene is TRBD1 (6 bases). This specimen was peripheral blood mononuclear cells (PBMCs), taken at new diagnosis, from a patient treated with antithyroid drugs. This receptor was taken from a woman in her late teens or twenties with Graves disease. CDR3 amino acids: CASSYQQGSETQYF. The CDR3 DNA reads TGTGCCAGCAGCTACCAACAGGGTTCGGAGACCCAGTACTTC.